The next 26 T cell receptor beta chains were all read from a single sample in a study of blood T cell repertoires in COVID-19. Method: immunoSEQ multiplex PCR; TCRdb's copy keeps in-frame clones and lacks some. Among over 150,000 clones listed, over 70% were seen once. Material for sequencing was peripheral blood. The receptor set was obtained from a middle-aged woman with COVID-19, enrolled during active disease.

V usage is TRBV2 and J usage is TRBJ2-5; 11 bases match TRBD2. Trimming cost V 6 bases and J 2 bases; bases outside gene matches: 8. CDR3 length equals 16 residues. Germline V gene lookup returns CDR1 SNHLY and CDR2 FYNNEI. CDR3 amino acids: CASRGGTSGSQETQYF. As DNA, the CDR3 is TGTGCCAGCAGGGGGGGGACTAGCGGTTCACAAGAGACCCAGTACTTC.

The gene calls are TRBV7-8 and TRBJ2-5, with 8 bases identical to TRBD2. The trim removed 1 base at V and 5 bases at J, leaving 6 bases unmatched. Germline V lookup: CDR1 SGHVS, CDR2 FQNEAQ. The CDR3 is made up of 15 amino acids. Here the CDR3 reads CASSLGLRGEETQYF. DNA for the CDR3: TGTGCCAGCAGCTTAGGCTTGCGGGGGGAGGAGACCCAGTACTTC.

This clone was seen a single time. CDR3 sequence reads: CASSETGVWGYTF. Here the CDR3 DNA reads TGTGCCAGCTCCGAAACGGGGGTTTGGGGCTACACCTTC. The rearrangement links TRBV18 to TRBJ1-2, with D maybe TRBD1 (5 bases). The CDR3 contains 13 residues. Trimming left V 6 bases short and J 8 bases short, with 16 bases between. The germline CDR1 and CDR2 sequences are KGHSH and LQKENI.

This clone was seen just once. Other DNA sequences in the sample encode the same CDR3. The V and J genes are TRBV7-9 and TRBJ1-2, with 7 nucleotides matching TRBD1. This CDR3 has 14 amino acids. Per the germline V gene, CDR1 is SEHNR and CDR2 is FQNEAQ (reference sequence). The V gene end was trimmed by 5 bases and the J gene end by 2 bases; junction bases not matched to a gene: 5. CDR3 nucleotides: TGTGCCAGCAGCCCATCGGGACAGAACTATGGCTACACCTTC. It codes for CASSPSGQNYGYTF. The whole variable domain, filled in from reference TRBV7-9 and TRBJ1-2, reads DTGVSQNPRHKITKRGQNVTFRCDPISEHNRLYWYRQTLGQGPEFLTYFQNEAQLEKSRLLSDRFSAERPKGSFSTLEIQRTEQGDSAMYLCASSPSGQNYGYTFGSGTRLTVV.

V and J are TRBV7-8 and TRBJ2-2; D is unresolved. CDR1 and CDR2 from the germline V gene are SGHVS and FQNEAQ. The V gene lost 5 bases and the J gene lost 5 bases, with 9 bases spanning the gap. The CDR3 totals 13 residues. CDR3 loop: CASSLTPTGELFF. The CDR3 coding sequence is TGTGCCAGCAGCCTAACTCCTACCGGGGAGCTGTTTTTT.

This clone was picked up one time. This rearrangement joins TRBV28 to TRBJ1-3; perhaps TRBD1 as D (6 bases). V shed 10 bases and J shed 5 bases, with 18 bases lying between them. Germline V gene lookup returns CDR1 MDHEN and CDR2 SYDVKM. There are 14 residues in the CDR3. The CDR3 loop reads CATSGQPLRNTIYF. The CDR3 bases are TGTGCCACCTCCGGACAGCCCCTTCGAAACACCATATATTTT.

The chain recombines TRBV19 with TRBJ2-3, with 8 bases aligning to TRBD1. This CDR3 contains 16 residues. After removal of 5 bases from V and 4 bases from J, the junction contained 11 bases not matched to a gene. CDR1 is LNHDA, CDR2 SQIVND, per germline (reference sequence). The CDR3 DNA reads as TGTGCCAGTAGTGTAGTGGACAGGGCCTTCCCAGATACGCAGTATTTT. Protein sequence: CASSVVDRAFPDTQYF.

The rearrangement uses TRBV11-2 and TRBJ2-5; 11 positions agree with TRBD2. The CDR3 length is 16 residues. V was clipped by 6 bases and J by 3 bases; unmatched bases: 9. The germline V gene encodes CDR1 SGHAT and CDR2 FQNNGV. The CDR3 sequence is CASRGMELAGEETQYF. CDR3 DNA sequence: TGTGCCAGCAGGGGGATGGAACTAGCGGGGGAAGAGACCCAGTACTTC.

The chain couples TRBV4-1 to TRBJ2-7; possibly TRBD2 for D (5 bases). This CDR3 region has 16 residues. V lost 3 bases and J lost 2, with 17 bases in between. In germline, CDR1 is MGHRA, CDR2 YSYEKL. The CDR3 nucleotides read TGCGCCAGCAGCCACTCGTCGCCGGGAAACCCCTACGAGCAGTACTTC. Amino acid sequence: CASSHSSPGNPYEQYF.

This clone showed up just a few times. The chain uses TRBV10-3 and TRBJ2-2, with TRBD1 identical over 7 bases. CDR1 is ENHRY and CDR2 is SYGVKD in the germline V gene. The junction had 0 bases not matched to a gene; V was cut back by 5 bases and J by 0 bases. This CDR3 has 14 amino acids. The CDR3 sequence: CAISRGPNTGELFF. CDR3 DNA: TGTGCCATCAGTAGGGGGCCGAACACCGGGGAGCTGTTTTTT.

The chain couples TRBV10-1 to TRBJ1-1, with TRBD1 identical over 11 bases. This CDR3 spans 16 amino acids. Germline trimming cut 6 bases from V and 0 bases from J; bases unmatched to any gene: 6. Germline CDR1 reads WNHNN; CDR2 reads SYGVQD (reference sequence). CDR3 in amino acids: CASSRTGGPMNTEAFF. The DNA of the CDR3 is TGCGCCAGCAGCAGGACAGGGGGCCCCATGAACACTGAAGCTTTCTTT.

The CDR3 protein is CASSFSGDNSPLHF. DNA of the CDR3: TGCGCCAGCAGCTTTTCGGGAGATAATTCACCCCTCCACTTT. The chain recombines TRBV5-1 with TRBJ1-6; D is ambiguous. This CDR3 has 14 residues. V lost 2 bases and J 5 bases, leaving 8 bases between the germline ends. Germline CDR1 and CDR2: SGHRS and YFSETQ.

This clone was recorded once. The V call is TRBV18, the J call TRBJ1-1; 7 nucleotides align to TRBD1. Losses at the gene ends were 5 bases for V and 0 bases for J; bases not matched to a gene: 9. The CDR3 covers 16 residues. Germline assignment: CDR1 KGHSH and CDR2 LQKENI. The CDR3 DNA reads as TGTGCCAGCTCAACGGGGACAGTACAGATGAACACTGAAGCTTTCTTT. It yields the protein CASSTGTVQMNTEAFF.

The V gene is TRBV5-6, the J gene TRBJ2-1; 9 bases map to TRBD2. Losses at the gene ends were 2 bases for V and 9 bases for J; bases not matched to a gene: 9. The CDR3 has 15 amino acids. The germline gives CDR1 SGHDT, CDR2 YYEEEE. The CDR3 loop is CASSLLPGLAGEQFF. CDR3 nucleotide sequence: TGTGCCAGCAGCTTACTGCCGGGACTAGCAGGTGAGCAGTTCTTC.

J is TRBJ1-2 and V is TRBV4-1; no clear D. CDR1 and CDR2 (germline): MGHRA, YSYEKL. This CDR3 contains 15 residues. V lost 0 bases and J 7 bases, leaving 15 bases between the germline ends. The CDR3 nucleotides read TGCGCCAGCAGCCAAGAGCGAAGGGAGGTGGCTGGCTACACCTTC. It encodes CASSQERREVAGYTF.

V and J are TRBV5-6 and TRBJ1-6; D perhaps matches TRBD1 (5 bases). The germline V and J ends were trimmed by 4 bases and 3 bases, with 14 bases remaining between them. The CDR3 is 16 residues long. Germline lookup yields CDR1 SGHDT and CDR2 YYEEEE. The CDR3: CASSRLTDFYNSPLHF. CDR3 DNA: TGTGCCAGCAGCCGCTTGACAGATTTCTATAATTCACCCCTCCACTTT.

The genes are TRBV25-1 and TRBJ1-1; TRBD1 might be the D (5 bases). V lost 9 bases to trimming and J lost 1 base, with 15 bases between them. Germline V gene lookup returns CDR1 MGHDK and CDR2 SYGVNS. This CDR3 comprises 14 residues. DNA of the CDR3: TGTGCCAGTCGAATGGTGGGGCCGAACACTGAAGCTTTCTTT. This translates into CASRMVGPNTEAFF.

The chain joins TRBV7-2 to TRBJ2-3; D remains ambiguous. V shed 3 bases and J shed 6 bases, with 13 bases lying between them. The germline V gene encodes CDR1 SGHTA and CDR2 FQGNSA. This CDR3 contains 14 residues. DNA for the CDR3: TGTGCCAGCAGCTTCCCCCGTTTAATCGATACGCAGTATTTT. This encodes CASSFPRLIDTQYF.

V gene TRBV27 combines with J gene TRBJ1-2; 7 bases are a match to TRBD1. Trimming removed 3 bases from V and 0 bases from J; junction bases left unmatched: 10. Germline CDR1 reads MNHEY; CDR2 reads SMNVEV (reference sequence). This CDR3 is 17 amino acids long. The DNA for the CDR3 is TGTGCCAGCAGTTTCCAAAGAGGGGGCGCTACTAACTATGGCTACACCTTC. The encoded protein is CASSFQRGGATNYGYTF.

The chain carries TRBV5-8 and TRBJ1-5; 11 nucleotides line up with TRBD1. Germline V gene lookup returns CDR1 SGHTS and CDR2 YDEGEE. This CDR3 region has 14 residues. Germline trimming cut 4 bases from V and 6 bases from J; bases unmatched to any gene: 3. The CDR3 DNA follows: TGTGCCAGCAGCGCCGGACAGGGGGCTCAGCCCCAGCATTTT. Translating it yields CASSAGQGAQPQHF.

This clone was recorded once. The junction departs from the called germline gene at one end, perhaps through a read error. V usage is TRBV10-1 and J usage is TRBJ1-2; the match to TRBD1 covers 10 bases. The germline CDR1 and CDR2 sequences are WNHNN and SYGVQD (reference sequence). There are 13 residues in the CDR3. CDR3 region: CASAPDRGYGHTF. CDR3 coding DNA: TGCGCCAGTGCCCCGGACAGGGGGTATGGCCACACCTTC.

This sequence joins TRBV14 and TRBJ1-4; TRBD1 is a possible D gene (6 bases). CDR1 and CDR2 from the germline V gene are SGHDN and FVKESK. The CDR3 loop spans 15 amino acids. With 4 bases removed from V and 8 bases from J, the gap between germline ends came to 17 bases. For the CDR3, the DNA is TGTGCCAGCAGCCCAGGGGTTCAGGGCGGAGAAAAACTGTTTTTT. This gives the protein CASSPGVQGGEKLFF.

The chain has TRBV6-6 and TRBJ1-5; D might be TRBD1 (5 bases). The CDR3 loop spans 15 amino acids. The germline V gene encodes CDR1 MNHNY and CDR2 SVGAGI (reference sequence). Trimming shortened V by 6 bases and J by 1 base, and 13 bases separated the two germline ends. CDR3 DNA: TGTGCCAGCAGCGACGGGGGTTCCAGCAATCAGCCCCAGCATTTT. This translates into CASSDGGSSNQPQHF.

This chain joins TRBV27 and TRBJ2-7; D is possibly TRBD1 (6 bases). V lost 2 bases to trimming and J lost 3 bases, with 8 bases between them. Germline V gene data show CDR1 as MNHEY and CDR2 as SMNVEV (reference sequence). This CDR3 comprises 13 residues. For the CDR3, the DNA is TGTGCCAGCAGTTTAGGCAGGGGCTACGAGCAGTACTTC. Protein: CASSLGRGYEQYF.

The genes are TRBV5-1 and TRBJ1-2; D call uncertain. CDR1 SGHRS and CDR2 YFSETQ come from the germline V gene. This CDR3 spans 14 amino acids. The V and J ends lost 4 bases and 4 bases respectively, with 14 bases between them. CDR3 residues: CASSPPGGIYGYTF. The CDR3 DNA reads as TGCGCCAGCAGCCCCCCTGGAGGGATCTATGGCTACACCTTC.

In its sample, this clone was seen once. The rearrangement uses TRBV6-6 and TRBJ1-5, with unresolved D. Looked up from germline, CDR1 is MNHNY and CDR2 is SVGAGI (reference sequence). The length of the CDR3 is 16 residues. V lost 5 bases, J lost 1 base, and 15 bases lay in between. This CDR3 reads CASSLGGSASNQPQHF. The DNA of the CDR3 is TGTGCCAGCAGTCTAGGTGGGAGTGCGAGCAATCAGCCCCAGCATTTT.